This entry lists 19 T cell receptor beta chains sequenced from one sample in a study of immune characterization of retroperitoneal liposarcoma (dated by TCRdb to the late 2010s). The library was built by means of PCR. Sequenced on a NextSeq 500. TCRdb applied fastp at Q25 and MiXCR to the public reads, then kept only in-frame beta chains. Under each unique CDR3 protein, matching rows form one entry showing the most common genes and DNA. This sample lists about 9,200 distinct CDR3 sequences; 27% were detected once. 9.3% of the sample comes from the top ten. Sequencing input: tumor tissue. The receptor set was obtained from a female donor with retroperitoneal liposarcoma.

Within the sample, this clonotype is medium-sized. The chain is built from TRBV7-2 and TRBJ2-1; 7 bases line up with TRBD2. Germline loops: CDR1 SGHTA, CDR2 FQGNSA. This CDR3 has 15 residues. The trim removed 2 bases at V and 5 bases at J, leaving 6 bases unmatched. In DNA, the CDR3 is TGTGCCAGCAGCTTATCTAGCGGAGACCACAATGAGCAGTTCTTC. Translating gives CASSLSSGDHNEQFF. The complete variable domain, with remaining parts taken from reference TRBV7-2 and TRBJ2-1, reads GAGVSQSPSNKVTEKGKDVELRCDPISGHTALYWYRQSLGQGLEFLIYFQGNSAPDKSGLPSDRFSAERTGGSVSTLTIQRTQQEDSAVYLCASSLSSGDHNEQFFGPGTRLTVL.

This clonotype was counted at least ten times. CDR3: CASSLSGWTSVYNEQYF. The CDR3 coding sequence is TGTGCCAGCAGCCTTAGTGGCTGGACTAGCGTATACAATGAGCAGTACTTC. This chain connects TRBV12-3 or TRBV12-4 to TRBJ2-1; 9 nucleotides agree with TRBD2. The DNA end is more similar to TRBJ2-7, so the J call may be wrong. The CDR3 sequence is 17 residues long.

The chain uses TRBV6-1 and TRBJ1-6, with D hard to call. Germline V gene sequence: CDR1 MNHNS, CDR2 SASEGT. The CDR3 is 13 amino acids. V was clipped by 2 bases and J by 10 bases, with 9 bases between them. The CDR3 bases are TGTGCCAGCAGTGAAAGTGCCCGATCACCCCTCCACTTT. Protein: CASSESARSPLHF.

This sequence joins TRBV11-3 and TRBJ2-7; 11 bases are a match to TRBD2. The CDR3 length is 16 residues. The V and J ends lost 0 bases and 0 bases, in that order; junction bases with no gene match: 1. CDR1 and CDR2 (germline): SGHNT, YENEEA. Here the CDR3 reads CASSLDGTSGSYEQYF. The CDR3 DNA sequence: TGTGCCAGCAGCTTAGATGGGACTAGCGGCTCCTACGAGCAGTACTTC.

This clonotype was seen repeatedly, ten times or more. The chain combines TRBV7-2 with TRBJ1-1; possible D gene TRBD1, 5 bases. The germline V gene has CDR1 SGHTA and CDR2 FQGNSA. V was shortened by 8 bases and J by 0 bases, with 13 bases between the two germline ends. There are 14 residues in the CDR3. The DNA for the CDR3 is TGTGCCAGCCTCCCCGGGGGAATGAACACTGAAGCTTTCTTT. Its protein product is CASLPGGMNTEAFF.

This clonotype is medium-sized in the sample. The CDR3 spells CASSSSGTSYEQYF. The CDR3 coding sequence is TGTGCCAGCAGTTCTAGCGGGACCTCCTACGAGCAGTACTTC. The chain has TRBV12-3 or TRBV12-4 and TRBJ2-7; 9 bases map to TRBD2. The CDR3 covers 14 residues. J lost 0 bases, V lost 4 bases, and 1 base had no gene match.

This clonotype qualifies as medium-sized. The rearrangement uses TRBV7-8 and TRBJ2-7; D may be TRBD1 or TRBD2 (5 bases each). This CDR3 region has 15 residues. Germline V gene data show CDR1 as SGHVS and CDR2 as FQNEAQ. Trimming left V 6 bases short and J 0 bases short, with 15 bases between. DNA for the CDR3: TGTGCCAGCAGACCTTATCAGGGACCCTCCTACGAGCAGTACTTC. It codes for CASRPYQGPSYEQYF.

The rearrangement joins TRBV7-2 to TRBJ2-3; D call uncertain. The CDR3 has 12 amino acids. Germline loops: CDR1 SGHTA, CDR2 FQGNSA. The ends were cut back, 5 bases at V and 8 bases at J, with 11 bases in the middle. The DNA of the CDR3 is TGTGCCAGCAGCCCTCTGGCGCGTACGCAGTATTTT. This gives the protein CASSPLARTQYF.

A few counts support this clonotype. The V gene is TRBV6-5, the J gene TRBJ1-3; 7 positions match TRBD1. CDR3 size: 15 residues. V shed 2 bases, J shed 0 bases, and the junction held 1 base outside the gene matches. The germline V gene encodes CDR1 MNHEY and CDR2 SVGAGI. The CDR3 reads CASSYAGGSGNTIYF. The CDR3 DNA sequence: TGTGCCAGCAGTTACGCAGGGGGCTCTGGAAACACCATATATTTT.

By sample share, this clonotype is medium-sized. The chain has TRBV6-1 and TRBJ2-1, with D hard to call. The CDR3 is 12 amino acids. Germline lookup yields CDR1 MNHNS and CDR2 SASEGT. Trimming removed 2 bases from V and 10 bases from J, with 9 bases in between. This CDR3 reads CASSEWVYEQFF. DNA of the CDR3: TGTGCCAGCAGTGAATGGGTCTACGAGCAGTTCTTC.

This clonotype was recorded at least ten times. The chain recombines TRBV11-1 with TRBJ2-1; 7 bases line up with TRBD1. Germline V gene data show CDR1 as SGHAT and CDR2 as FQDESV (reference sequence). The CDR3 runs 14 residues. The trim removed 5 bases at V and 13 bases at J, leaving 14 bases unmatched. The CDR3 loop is CASSRRGPWETQFF. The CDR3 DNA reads TGTGCCAGCAGCAGAAGGGGGCCTTGGGAGACCCAGTTCTTC.

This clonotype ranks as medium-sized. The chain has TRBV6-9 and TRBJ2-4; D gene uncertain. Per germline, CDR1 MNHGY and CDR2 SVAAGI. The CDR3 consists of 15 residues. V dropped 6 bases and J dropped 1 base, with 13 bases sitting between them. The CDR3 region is CASSPKGWAKNIQYF. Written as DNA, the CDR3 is TGTGCCAGCAGCCCCAAGGGTTGGGCCAAAAACATTCAGTACTTC.

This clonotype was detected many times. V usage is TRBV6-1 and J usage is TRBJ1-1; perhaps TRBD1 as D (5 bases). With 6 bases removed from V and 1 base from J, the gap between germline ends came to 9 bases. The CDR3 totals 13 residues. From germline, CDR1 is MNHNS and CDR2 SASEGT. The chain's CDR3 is CASRRGENTEAFF. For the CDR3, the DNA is TGTGCCAGCAGGCGAGGGGAGAACACTGAAGCTTTCTTT.

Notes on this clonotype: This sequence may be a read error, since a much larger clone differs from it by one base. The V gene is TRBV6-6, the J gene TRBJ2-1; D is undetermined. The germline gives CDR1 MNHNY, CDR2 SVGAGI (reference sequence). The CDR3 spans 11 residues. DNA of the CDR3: TGTGCCAGTGGAAGCTCCTACGAGCAGTGCTTC. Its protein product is CASGSSYEQCF.

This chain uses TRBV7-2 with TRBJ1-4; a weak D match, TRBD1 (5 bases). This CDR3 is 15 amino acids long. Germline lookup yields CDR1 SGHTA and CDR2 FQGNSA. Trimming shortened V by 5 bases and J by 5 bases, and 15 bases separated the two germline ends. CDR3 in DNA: TGTGCCAGCAGCCCCCCGGGACTGAGAAATGAAAAACTGTTTTTT. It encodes CASSPPGLRNEKLFF.

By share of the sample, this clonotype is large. The CDR3 nucleotides read TGTGCCAGCAGCTTTGGGCAGCCGGGGGAGACCCAGTACTTC. Amino acids: CASSFGQPGETQYF. This chain links TRBV7-2 with TRBJ2-5; D is perhaps TRBD2 (5 bases). Per germline, CDR1 SGHTA and CDR2 FQGNSA. V was trimmed by 3 bases and J by 5 bases, leaving 13 bases between them. The CDR3 is 14 residues long.

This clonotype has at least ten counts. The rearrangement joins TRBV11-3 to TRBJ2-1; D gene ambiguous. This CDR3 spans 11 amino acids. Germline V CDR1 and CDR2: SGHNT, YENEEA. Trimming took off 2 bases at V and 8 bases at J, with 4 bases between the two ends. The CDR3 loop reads CASSLTHEQFF. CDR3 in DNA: TGTGCCAGCAGCTTAACCCATGAGCAGTTCTTC. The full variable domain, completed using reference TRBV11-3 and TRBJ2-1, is EAGVVQSPRYKIIEKKQPVAFWCNPISGHNTLYWYLQNLGQGPELLIRYENEEAVDDSQLPKDRFSAERLKGVDSTLKIQPAELGDSAVYLCASSLTHEQFFGPGTRLTVL.

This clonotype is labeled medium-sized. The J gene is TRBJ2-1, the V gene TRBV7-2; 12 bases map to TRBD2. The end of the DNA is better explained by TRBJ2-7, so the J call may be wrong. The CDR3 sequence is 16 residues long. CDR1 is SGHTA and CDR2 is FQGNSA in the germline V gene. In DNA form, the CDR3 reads TGTGCCAGCAGCTCCGGACTAGCGGGACCCTTCTACGAGCAGTACTTC. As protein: CASSSGLAGPFYEQYF.

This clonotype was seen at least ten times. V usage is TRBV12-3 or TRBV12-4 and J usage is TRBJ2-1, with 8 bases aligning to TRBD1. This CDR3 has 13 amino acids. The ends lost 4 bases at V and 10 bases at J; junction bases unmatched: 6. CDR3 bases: TGTGCCAGCAGTTCTCCTGACAGGGGCGAGCAGTTCTTC. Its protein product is CASSSPDRGEQFF.